This paragraph covers one T cell receptor (beta chain) sequence. Only in-frame clones appear in the TCRdb table, and some are missing; sequencing was by immunoSEQ multiplex PCR. This table holds some 760,000 clones, roughly 88% found once. This sample is drawn from a study of shared T cell receptors in the human thymus. The CDR3 has 14 residues. Between the trimmed V and J ends, which lost 2 bases and 2 bases, there was a span of 8 bases. Germline V gives CDR1 MGHDK, CDR2 SYGVNS. These sequences were also reported in another study, on human thymus T cells. As that study records: Thymus pieces cut out during corrective heart surgery were the tissue that was used. In thymic and blood repertoires alike, V and J usage looked biased. Unrelated people showed highly overlapping thymic repertoires, related research reported.

The chain combines TRBV25-1 with TRBJ2-3, with a weak D call TRBD1 (5 bases). This receptor was identified in a girl under two years old with a congenital heart defect. Source material: thymocytes. CDR3 region: CASSERGFTDTQYF. Here the CDR3 DNA reads TGTGCCAGCAGTGAAAGGGGTTTCACAGATACGCAGTATTTT.